This entry concerns a single TCR beta chain. The clone's antigen remains unknown. No much larger clonotype is one base removed from it; base qualities were not supplied. This specimen belongs to a study of blood T cell repertoires in COVID-19 (dated by TCRdb to the early 2020s). At the level of the whole study: Samples from collaborators originated in the United States, Italy and Spain and spanned both the acute and convalescent phases of COVID-19. Where available, HLA class I and class II types were obtained from metadata supplied by the sample provider rather than from assay-based typing. The samples were drawn from the first 160 participants of the ongoing ImmuneRACE study and from about 1,200 subjects provided by 6 global collaborators. The prospective study material was composed of cDNA or gDNA derived from T cells, B-cell-depleted T cells, or PBMCs. Subjects who had been exposed to COVID-19, were actively infected with it, or had recovered from it provided the deeply sampled blood TCRbeta repertoires that made up the dataset. The repertoires were made available in a free public database intended to serve as a resource for research on the immune response to SARS-CoV-2. Sample metadata almost always included a de-identified subject ID, COVID-19 status, age in years and sex. What the research found in general, with its limitations: The quantity of clinical and demographic metadata differed by source and by participant and was supplied without curation.

Collaborating institutions collected whole blood in K2EDTA tubes following their own protocols. For TCRbeta analysis, collaborator samples were shipped as frozen whole blood, as isolated PBMCs, or as DNA extracted from either sample type. The germline V gene supplies CDR1 MGHRA and CDR2 YSYEKL. The CDR3 contains 16 residues, cysteine and phenylalanine counted. Of all the DNA, just the CDR3 is kept, 48 bases in frame from base 1. Trimming removed 2 bases from V and 5 bases from J; the gene matches leave 6 bases unexplained. TCRbeta CDR3 regions were amplified from genomic DNA using the immunoSEQ Assay, a bias-controlled multiplex PCR. As for the original processing: Within the assay, amplification of reference gene primers was used to estimate how many nucleated cells each sample contained. To quantify the absolute abundance of each unique TCRbeta CDR3 rearrangement, sequence reads were collapsed and filtered. For each sample, productive Simpson clonality was calculated as the square root of Simpson's diversity index over productive rearrangements. TCRdb mirrors the immuneACCESS table, restricted to in-frame sequences. Some clones are absent from its copies; in checked studies, under half trace to an unresolved V gene, and the reason for the others is unknown. V, J and clone size were drawn from that table, and D and trimming were deduced from the DNA. This sample holds about 44,000 clones; 75% to 90% were observed only once. The ten largest clones take up about 5% of the sample.

Sequencing was done on a sample of peripheral blood. This clonotype originated in a human donor in a cohort sampled during active COVID-19. The V and J genes are TRBV4-1 and TRBJ2-2; 9 nucleotides in the junction match TRBD1. For the CDR3, the sequence is CASSQSRQGGTGELFF. The DNA reads TGCGCCAGCAGCCAAAGCCGACAGGGGGGTACCGGGGAGCTGTTTTTT.